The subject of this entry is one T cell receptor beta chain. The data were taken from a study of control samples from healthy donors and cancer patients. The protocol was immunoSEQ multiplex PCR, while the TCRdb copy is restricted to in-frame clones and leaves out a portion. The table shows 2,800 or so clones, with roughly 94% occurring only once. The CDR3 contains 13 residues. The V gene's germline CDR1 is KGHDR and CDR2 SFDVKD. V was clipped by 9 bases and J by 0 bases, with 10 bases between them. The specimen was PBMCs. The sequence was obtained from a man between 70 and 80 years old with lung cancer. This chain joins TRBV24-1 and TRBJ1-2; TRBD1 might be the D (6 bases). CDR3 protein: CATGGGPNYGYTF. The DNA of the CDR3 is TGTGCCACCGGAGGGGGACCTAACTATGGCTACACCTTC.